A selection of T cell receptor beta chains follows, all from one sample in a study of blood T cell repertoires in COVID-19. The assay was immunoSEQ multiplex PCR, and TCRdb's table has in-frame clones only and misses some. The sample records about 120,000 clones, about 86% being singletons. The sequenced sample was peripheral blood. The origin of the receptors is a woman in her fifties or sixties with active or convalescent COVID-19. CDR3s include the opening cysteine and the closing phenylalanine or tryptophan. The D gene is left open where the match is weak. Clone size appears in some rows only: once, few, many, or a class for an expanded clone.

TRBV18,-,TRBJ2-2,-,13,TGTGCCAGCTCACCACGGCGGACCGGGGAGCTGTTTTTT,CASSPRRTGELFF
TRBV20-1,TRBD1,TRBJ1-6,-,14,TGCAGTGCTAGTGGGGGCGACAGGGCTTCACCCCTCCACTTT,CSASGGDRASPLHF
TRBV7-7,-,TRBJ2-1,-,13,TGTGCTAGCAGCTTGAATGGCTTGGATGAGCAGTTCTTC,CASSLNGLDEQFF
TRBV6-2/TRBV6-3,-,TRBJ2-7,-,11,TGTGCCAGCAGTTATCGCTACGAGCAGTACTTC,CASSYRYEQYF
TRBV3-1/TRBV3-2,TRBD2,TRBJ2-3,-,14,TGTGCCAGCAGCCCCCAGCGGGACACAGATACGCAGTATTTT,CASSPQRDTDTQYF
TRBV27,-,TRBJ1-2,-,14,TGTGCCAGCGCCACCCGCAGGGGCAACTATGGCTACACCTTC,CASATRRGNYGYTF
TRBV6-2/TRBV6-3,-,TRBJ2-5,few,17,TGTGCCAGCAGTTACTTATGGGGAGTCAGGGGAGAAGAGACCCAGTACTTC,CASSYLWGVRGEETQYF
TRBV5-4,-,TRBJ1-5,-,15,TGTGCCAGCAGCCCCGGGGGGCAGGCCAATCAGCCCCAGCATTTT,CASSPGGQANQPQHF
TRBV28,TRBD1,TRBJ1-1,-,15,TGTGCCAGCGTGTACAGGGGGCTAATGAACACTGAAGCTTTCTTT,CASVYRGLMNTEAFF
TRBV29-1,-,TRBJ2-4,-,15,TGCAGCGTTGAAGCGGGTGGTCTAGCCAAAAACATTCAGTACTTC,CSVEAGGLAKNIQYF
TRBV9,-,TRBJ2-2,once,13,TGTGCCAGCAGCCGACTCCTTTCCGGGGAGCTGTTTTTT,CASSRLLSGELFF
TRBV30,-,TRBJ1-2,-,13,TGTGCCTGGAGTGTACGCACGCTTGCGAGCTACACCTTC,CAWSVRTLASYTF
TRBV9,TRBD2,TRBJ2-2,-,15,TGTGCCAGCAGCGAGGGACTAGCGGGAGGAAGAGAGCTGTTTTTT,CASSEGLAGGRELFF
TRBV7-9,TRBD1,TRBJ2-3,-,15,TGTGCCAGCAGCCATAACAGGGGAGTCGCAGATACGCAGTATTTT,CASSHNRGVADTQYF
TRBV11-2,TRBD1,TRBJ1-1,-,13,TGTGCCAGCAGCCACAGGGGGAAGACTGAAGCTTTCTTT,CASSHRGKTEAFF
TRBV30,TRBD2,TRBJ2-1,-,15,TGTGCCTGGAGCAAGGGACTAGCGGGAATCAATGAGCAGTTCTTC,CAWSKGLAGINEQFF
TRBV27,TRBD2,TRBJ2-7,-,16,TGTGCCAGCAGTTTTCTACTAGCGGGAGGGCCCTACGAGCAGTACTTC,CASSFLLAGGPYEQYF
TRBV9,-,TRBJ2-7,-,14,TGTGCCAGCAGCGCAAGACTAAGCTCCTACGAGCAGTACTTC,CASSARLSSYEQYF
TRBV28,-,TRBJ2-1,-,13,TGTGCCAGCAGTTTACCACTCAACAATGAGCAGTTCTTC,CASSLPLNNEQFF
TRBV2,TRBD2,TRBJ2-3,-,15,TGTGCCAGCAGCGGAGCGGGAACTTGGACAGATACGCAGTATTTT,CASSGAGTWTDTQYF
TRBV30,-,TRBJ2-6,-,14,TGTGCCTGGAACGCAGGATCTGGGGCCAACGTCCTGACTTTC,CAWNAGSGANVLTF
TRBV5-4,TRBD1,TRBJ1-2,-,13,TGTGCCAGCAGCTCCCAGGGGGGACGTGGCTACACCTTC,CASSSQGGRGYTF
TRBV5-1,-,TRBJ2-5,-,16,TGCGCCAGCAGTCCACAGGCCCCCCGGGCACAAGAGACCCAGTACTTC,CASSPQAPRAQETQYF
TRBV27,-,TRBJ1-2,-,13,TGTGCCAGCAGTTTTAGTACAGACTATGGCTACACCTTC,CASSFSTDYGYTF
TRBV29-1,TRBD1,TRBJ1-1,-,13,TGCAGCGTGCCGACAGGGTCTGGCACTGAAGCTTTCTTT,CSVPTGSGTEAFF
TRBV11-2,-,TRBJ1-3,-,14,TGTGCCAGCAGCTTAGCTCTCTCTGGAAACACCATATATTTT,CASSLALSGNTIYF
TRBV4-1,TRBD1,TRBJ2-3,once,14,TGCGCCAGCAGCCGGGGACAGGGGGCAGATACGCAGTATTTT,CASSRGQGADTQYF
TRBV15,TRBD1,TRBJ1-5,many,16,TGTGCCACCAGCAACGACAGGGACCGGAGCAATCAGCCCCAGCATTTT,CATSNDRDRSNQPQHF
TRBV28,-,TRBJ2-7,-,14,TGTGCCAGCAGTCTCCGGACTATCCACTACGAGCAGTACTTC,CASSLRTIHYEQYF
TRBV10-1,-,TRBJ2-7,-,15,TGCGCCAGCAGTCAGCCCGGGACTGCCTGTCTGGAGCAGTACTTC,CASSQPGTACLEQYF
TRBV19,-,TRBJ1-2,-,15,TGTGCCAGTACCTACGTCCAGAAGGGGGTAGGGGGCTACACCTTC,CASTYVQKGVGGYTF
TRBV9,-,TRBJ1-2,-,13,TGTGCCAGCAGCGTAGAGGAGGTAGATGGCTACACCTTC,CASSVEEVDGYTF
TRBV4-2,TRBD2,TRBJ2-7,few,18,TGTGCCAGCAGCCCAGGCCCGGCGGGAGGGCCAATGGGGTACGAGCAGTACTTC,CASSPGPAGGPMGYEQYF
TRBV28,-,TRBJ1-5,-,13,TGTGCCAGCCTACAGGACCGCAATCAGCCCCAGCATTTT,CASLQDRNQPQHF
TRBV2,-,TRBJ1-1,-,15,TGTGCCAGCAGTGAAGTTTCGGGAAGGAACACTGAAGCTTTCTTT,CASSEVSGRNTEAFF
TRBV24-1,TRBD1,TRBJ1-5,-,15,TGTGCCACCAGTGATCCGACAGGGCCCGATCAGCCCCAGCATTTT,CATSDPTGPDQPQHF
TRBV7-9,-,TRBJ1-4,-,15,TGTGCCAGCAGCTCGCCGGGAAAGGAGAATGAAAAACTGTTTTTT,CASSSPGKENEKLFF
TRBV11-2,-,TRBJ1-2,-,14,TGTGCCAGCAGCTTCACAGGGTCCGGCTATGGCTACACCTTC,CASSFTGSGYGYTF
TRBV5-8,TRBD1,TRBJ2-5,-,15,TGTGCCAGCAGCGTGCAGGGGGCTCTCCAAGAGACCCAGTACTTC,CASSVQGALQETQYF
TRBV4-1,TRBD2,TRBJ2-7,-,15,TGCGCCAGCAGCCAAGGTCGGGGGAGGGCTGACGAGCAGTACTTC,CASSQGRGRADEQYF
TRBV12-1,-,TRBJ2-7,-,15,TGTGCCAGCAGCTTTTCGGGTCTAGCGGCTTACGAGCAGTACTTC,CASSFSGLAAYEQYF
TRBV19,TRBD2,TRBJ2-2,-,16,TGTGCCAGTAGTATAGGGGGGGGACCTGGCACCGGGGAGCTGTTTTTT,CASSIGGGPGTGELFF
TRBV9,TRBD2,TRBJ2-2,-,15,TGTGCCAGCAGCGCTAGCGGGAGCGTGGCGGGGGAGCTGTTTTTT,CASSASGSVAGELFF
TRBV20-1,TRBD1,TRBJ2-3,-,14,TGCAGTGCTAGTAGGGACAGCCGCACAGATACGCAGTATTTT,CSASRDSRTDTQYF
TRBV28,-,TRBJ1-1,once,13,TGTGCCAGCAGTCCAGGGGTTTTCGCTGAAGCTTTCTTT,CASSPGVFAEAFF
TRBV19,TRBD2,TRBJ2-1,-,15,TGTGCCAGTAGGGGAAAGCGGGAGGGCCTCTTTGAGCAGTTCTTC,CASRGKREGLFEQFF
TRBV21-1,-,TRBJ1-3,-,21,TGTGCCAGCAGCAGAAGGGGTCTTTGGGGAACGGACTATAGCTCTGGAAACACCATATATTTT,CASSRRGLWGTDYSSGNTIYF
TRBV6-2/TRBV6-3,TRBD1,TRBJ1-5,-,16,TGTGCCAGCAGTTACCGTGGGACAGGGGGCAATCAGCCCCAGCATTTT,CASSYRGTGGNQPQHF
TRBV9,TRBD1,TRBJ1-4,-,17,TGTGCCAGCAGCGCCCGTCAGGGGGTAGCAACTAATGAAAAACTGTTTTTT,CASSARQGVATNEKLFF
TRBV7-3,-,TRBJ2-2,-,14,TGTGCCAGCAGCTTGGGCCAGAACACCGGGGAGCTGTTTTTT,CASSLGQNTGELFF
TRBV3-1/TRBV3-2,-,TRBJ1-1,-,12,TGTGCCAGCAGCCAAGATGGAGGGCCCCTTGGATTT,CASSQDGGPLGF
TRBV24-1,-,TRBJ2-3,-,17,TGTGCCACCAGTGATTCAATTCAGGGGGAGGCGACAGATACGCAGTATTTT,CATSDSIQGEATDTQYF
TRBV4-2,TRBD2,TRBJ2-7,-,15,TGTGCCAGCAGCCAAGAACTAGCGGGAACGTACGAGCAGTACTTC,CASSQELAGTYEQYF